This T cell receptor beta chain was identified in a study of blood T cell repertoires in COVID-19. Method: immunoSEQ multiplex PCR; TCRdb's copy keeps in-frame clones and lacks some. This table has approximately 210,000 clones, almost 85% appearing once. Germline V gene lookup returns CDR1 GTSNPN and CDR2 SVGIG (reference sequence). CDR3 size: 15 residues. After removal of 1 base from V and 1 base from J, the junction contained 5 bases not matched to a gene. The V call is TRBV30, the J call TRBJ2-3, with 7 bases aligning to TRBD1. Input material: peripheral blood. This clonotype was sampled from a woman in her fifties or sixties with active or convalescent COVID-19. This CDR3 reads CAWSAGTAGTDTQYF. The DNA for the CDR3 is TGTGCCTGGAGTGCCGGGACAGCAGGCACAGATACGCAGTATTTT.